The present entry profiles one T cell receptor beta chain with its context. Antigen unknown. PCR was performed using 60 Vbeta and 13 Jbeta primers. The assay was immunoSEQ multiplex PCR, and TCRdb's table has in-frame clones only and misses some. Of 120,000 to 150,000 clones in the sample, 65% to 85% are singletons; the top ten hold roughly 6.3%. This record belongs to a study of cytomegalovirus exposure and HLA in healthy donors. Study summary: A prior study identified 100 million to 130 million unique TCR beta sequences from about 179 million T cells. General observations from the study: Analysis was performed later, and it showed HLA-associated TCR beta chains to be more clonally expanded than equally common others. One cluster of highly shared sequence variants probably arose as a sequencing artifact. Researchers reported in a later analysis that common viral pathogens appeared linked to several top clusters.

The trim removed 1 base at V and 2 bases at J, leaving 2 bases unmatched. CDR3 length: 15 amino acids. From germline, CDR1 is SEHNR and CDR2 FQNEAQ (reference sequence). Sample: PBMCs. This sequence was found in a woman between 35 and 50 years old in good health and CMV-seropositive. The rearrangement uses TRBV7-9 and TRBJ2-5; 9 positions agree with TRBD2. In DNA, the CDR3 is TGTGCCAGCAGCTTAGTAGCGGGGGCTCAAGAGACCCAGTACTTC. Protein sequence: CASSLVAGAQETQYF.